The clone carrying this T cell receptor beta chain was seen ten or more times. Its antigen is still unknown. These data originate in a study of T-cell reconstitution after alpha-beta-depleted transplantation in children. General observations from the study: About two months after transplant, alpha-beta T cells reportedly came from several hundred expanded graft clones.

This CDR3 comprises 15 residues. During its preparation, the TCRbeta library received unique molecular identifiers. TCRdb re-called the PCR reads through MiXCR, storing one row per CDR3 protein. The sample comprises roughly 200,000 distinct CDR3 sequences, about a tenth of which are singletons, and 28% rests with the top ten. The receptor comes from a child younger than two with acute myeloid leukemia, due to receive a stem cell transplant. Source: PBMCs, taken before TCRalphabeta/CD19-depleted stem cell transplant. The chain joins TRBV21-1 to TRBJ2-2; TRBD1 reflects the table's D call only, with no check against the DNA. TRBV21-1 constitutes a pseudogene. CDR3 sequence: CASPPKTENTGELFF. Written as DNA, the CDR3 is TGTGCCAGCCCTCCTAAGACAGAGAACACCGGGGAGCTGTTTTTT.